The TCR beta chain described here comes from a study of cytomegalovirus exposure and HLA in healthy donors. Study observations and caveats: Reports described diagnosis of cytomegalovirus status by the classifier as highly specific and sensitive.

There are 14 residues in the CDR3. Per germline, CDR1 SGHVS and CDR2 FNYEAQ. The ends lost 5 bases at V and 1 base at J; junction bases unmatched: 4. On this clone itself: Its cognate antigen is unknown.

Researchers ran the PCR with 60 Vbeta and 13 Jbeta primers. The assay was immunoSEQ multiplex PCR, and TCRdb's table has in-frame clones only and misses some. The sample consists of 95,000 to 150,000 clones, 83% of them appearing once. Sequencing was performed on PBMCs. This chain uses TRBV7-6 with TRBJ1-1; 7 bases match TRBD1. The TCR comes from a man aged 18-30 years in good health and CMV-seropositive. The CDR3 loop reads CASSLGQQNTEAFF. CDR3 DNA: TGTGCCAGCAGCCTGGGACAGCAGAACACTGAAGCTTTCTTT.